Below are 18 T cell receptor beta chains sequenced from a single sample in a study of blood T cells in healthy people across ages. Alongside a J-beta primer mix, a sample-barcoded 5' primer served in a second PCR lasting 7 to 11 cycles. From the 5' RACE reads, TCRdb called clonotypes with MiXCR, one entry per CDR3 protein. The sample includes about 1.8 million distinct CDR3 sequences, approximately 50% of them seen just once. Material for sequencing was blood. These TCRs come from a woman between 40 and 50 years old in good health.

This clonotype was counted between two and nine times. The chain carries TRBV12-3 or TRBV12-4 and TRBJ2-5, with 8 bases fitting TRBD2. CDR3 length: 18 residues. The trim removed 3 bases at V and 2 bases at J, leaving 14 bases unmatched. In DNA form, the CDR3 reads TGTGCCAGCAGTTTCGCCGGGGGGGGCGGGGGATTACAAGAGACCCAGTACTTC. It yields the protein CASSFAGGGGGLQETQYF.

V is TRBV7-2 and J is TRBJ2-5; D remains ambiguous. The CDR3 has 15 amino acids. The V gene lost 1 base and the J gene lost 4 bases, with 13 bases spanning the gap. In germline, CDR1 is SGHTA, CDR2 FQGNSA. The CDR3 sequence is CASSLDANRAETQYF. CDR3 in DNA: TGTGCCAGCAGCTTAGACGCCAATCGAGCAGAGACCCAGTACTTC.

In nucleotides, the CDR3 is TGTGCCAGCAGCGTAGATACCGCGGGCAATGAGCAGTTCTTC. Amino acids: CASSVDTAGNEQFF. The chain employs TRBV7-6 and TRBJ2-1; maybe TRBD2 (5 bases). The CDR3 extends over 14 amino acids. Looked up from germline, CDR1 is SGHVS and CDR2 is FNYEAQ. Between the trimmed V and J ends, which lost 5 bases and 6 bases, there was a span of 14 bases.

This chain uses TRBV6-2 or TRBV6-3 with TRBJ2-5, with TRBD2 matching 8 bases. The CDR3 covers 15 residues. The germline CDR1 and CDR2 sequences are MNHEY and SVGEGT. J gave up 4 bases and V 4 bases, and 8 bases lay outside the gene matches. For the CDR3, the DNA is TGTGCCAGCAGTTCTGCGGGACTAGTCGTAGAGACCCAGTACTTC. Translated, it gives CASSSAGLVVETQYF.

The rearrangement joins TRBV5-8 to TRBJ2-6; 7 positions agree with TRBD1. After removal of 5 bases from V and 2 bases from J, the junction contained 19 bases not matched to a gene. CDR1 is SGHTS and CDR2 is YDEGEE in the germline V gene. The CDR3 covers 20 residues. CDR3 bases: TGTGCCAGCAGGTATTATCCGGGACAGACTCCTCTTGCTGGGGCCAACGTCCTGACTTTC. This codes for CASRYYPGQTPLAGANVLTF.

The V call is TRBV20-1, the J call TRBJ2-5, with D perhaps TRBD2 (6 bases). V lost 1 base and J 7 bases, leaving 19 bases between the germline ends. Germline CDR1 DFQATT, CDR2 SNEGSKA (reference sequence). CDR3 length: 15 residues. The CDR3 here is CSARARDSAPGTQYF. For the CDR3, the DNA is TGCAGTGCTAGAGCTCGGGACTCCGCCCCGGGGACCCAGTACTTC.

This clonotype was seen a few times. The gene calls are TRBV10-3 and TRBJ2-5; D possibly corresponds to TRBD2 (6 bases). CDR1 is ENHRY and CDR2 is SYGVKD in the germline V gene. The ends were cut back, 3 bases at V and 3 bases at J, with 11 bases in the middle. This CDR3 has 14 residues. Written as DNA, the CDR3 is TGTGCCATCAGTGACGGGGGTAGGGAAGAGACCCAGTACTTC. As protein: CAISDGGREETQYF.

The genes are TRBV7-2 and TRBJ2-7; 7 bases agree with TRBD1. With 4 bases clipped from V and 9 bases from J, the junction kept 15 bases outside the gene matches. Germline V lookup: CDR1 SGHTA, CDR2 FQGNSA. The CDR3 is made up of 15 amino acids. CDR3 protein: CASSYVDRHIWVQYF. CDR3 DNA: TGTGCCAGCAGCTATGTGGACAGGCACATTTGGGTGCAGTACTTC.

For the CDR3, the DNA is TGCAGTGCTAGAACAGGGGGCGGTCGTGAGACCCAGTACTTC. Amino acid sequence: CSARTGGGRETQYF. V gene TRBV20-1 combines with J gene TRBJ2-7, with 9 positions matching TRBD1. TRBJ2-5 explains the end of the DNA better; the J call may be wrong. The CDR3 contains 14 residues. In germline, CDR1 is DFQATT, CDR2 SNEGSKA (reference sequence).

Only a few counts were recorded for this clonotype. This chain connects TRBV4-1 to TRBJ2-7; D perhaps matches TRBD1 (5 bases). CDR1 MGHRA and CDR2 YSYEKL come from the germline V gene. The germline V and J ends were trimmed by 1 base and 2 bases, with 12 bases remaining between them. The CDR3 runs to 15 residues. CDR3 DNA sequence: TGCGCCAGCAGCCAAGGGATGGGGCCACCCTACGAGCAGTACTTC. It specifies CASSQGMGPPYEQYF.

The gene calls are TRBV28 and TRBJ2-5; 9 bases match TRBD1. The CDR3 is 14 amino acids. Germline CDR1 is MDHEN and CDR2 is SYDVKM. After removal of 5 bases from V and 11 bases from J, the junction contained 12 bases not matched to a gene. The CDR3 spells CASSARDRAKKQYF. The CDR3 nucleotides are TGTGCCAGCAGTGCCCGGGACAGGGCTAAAAAGCAGTACTTC.

There are a few counts of this clonotype. The J gene is TRBJ2-5, the V gene TRBV20-1; possible D gene TRBD2, 6 bases. The CDR3 sequence is 13 residues long. Per germline, CDR1 DFQATT and CDR2 SNEGSKA (reference sequence). The ends were cut back, 7 bases at V and 4 bases at J, with 16 bases in the middle. Here the CDR3 DNA reads TGCAGTGGCCAGCAGCAGGGAGGAGAGACCCAGTACTTC. It specifies CSGQQQGGETQYF.

Points on this clonotype: This sequence may be a read error, since a much larger clone differs from it by one base. The rearrangement joins TRBV28 to TRBJ2-7; D is possibly TRBD1 or TRBD2 (5 bases each). Deletions cut 5 bases from V and 4 bases from J, with 21 bases between. The CDR3 has 16 residues. Germline V CDR1 and CDR2: MDHEN, SYDVKM. The CDR3 is CASSPYKTEGGYEQYF. CDR3 in DNA: TGTGCCAGCAGTCCCTATAAGACAGAGGGCGGATACGAGCAGTACTTC. The full variable domain, in which reference TRBV28 and TRBJ2-7 provide the parts outside the CDR3, is DVKVTQSSRYLVKRTGEKVFLECVQDMDHENMFWYRQDPGLGLRLIYFSYDVKMKEKGDIPEGYSVSREKKERFSLILESASTNQTSMYLCASSPYKTEGGYEQYFGPGTRLTVT.

A few counts support this clonotype. The V gene is TRBV6-6, the J gene TRBJ2-7; 11 bases match TRBD2. The CDR3 runs 15 residues. V trimming: 6 bases; J trimming: 1 base; junction bases outside the gene matches: 5. CDR1 and CDR2 from the germline V gene are MNHNY and SVGAGI (reference sequence). CDR3 sequence reads: CASRPSGGLSYEQYF. The CDR3 DNA is TGTGCCAGCAGACCTAGCGGGGGGCTTTCCTACGAGCAGTACTTC.

The chain links TRBV6-6 to TRBJ1-5, with D possibly TRBD1 on 6 matching bases. The CDR3 consists of 15 residues. Trimming left V 6 bases short and J 0 bases short, with 12 bases between. The germline V gene has CDR1 MNHNY and CDR2 SVGAGI (reference sequence). In DNA, the CDR3 is TGTGCCAGCAGCAAAAAGGACAGTAGCAATCAGCCCCAGCATTTT. Its protein is CASSKKDSSNQPQHF.

This clonotype was seen a few times. V usage is TRBV6-2 or TRBV6-3 and J usage is TRBJ2-4; D is uncertain. V was pared by 2 bases and J by 13 bases, with 12 bases between. CDR3 length: 12 amino acids. Looked up from germline, CDR1 is MNHEY and CDR2 is SVGEGT. CDR3 DNA sequence: TGTGCCAGCAGTTACGCTGGAGCCATGCAGTACTTC. Encoded protein: CASSYAGAMQYF.

The sample holds a few counts of this clonotype. V is TRBV24-1 and J is TRBJ2-1, with a possible D match to TRBD1 (5 bases). The CDR3 covers 17 residues. V gave up 3 bases and J gave up 0 bases, with 14 bases separating them. Germline CDR1 reads KGHDR; CDR2 reads SFDVKD. CDR3 in DNA: TGTGCCACCAGTGATGCCGCCAGGGTTAGCTCCTACAATGAGCAGTTCTTC. Its protein is CATSDAARVSSYNEQFF.

This clonotype showed up just a few times. The gene calls are TRBV15 and TRBJ2-3, with TRBD2 identical over 11 bases. The CDR3 contains 17 residues. Germline CDR1 LNHNV, CDR2 YYDKDF (reference sequence). Trimming removed 2 bases from V and 0 bases from J; junction bases left unmatched: 4. Here the CDR3 reads CATSRSSGGLSTDTQYF. CDR3 nucleotides: TGTGCCACCAGCAGATCTAGCGGGGGGCTTAGCACAGATACGCAGTATTTT.